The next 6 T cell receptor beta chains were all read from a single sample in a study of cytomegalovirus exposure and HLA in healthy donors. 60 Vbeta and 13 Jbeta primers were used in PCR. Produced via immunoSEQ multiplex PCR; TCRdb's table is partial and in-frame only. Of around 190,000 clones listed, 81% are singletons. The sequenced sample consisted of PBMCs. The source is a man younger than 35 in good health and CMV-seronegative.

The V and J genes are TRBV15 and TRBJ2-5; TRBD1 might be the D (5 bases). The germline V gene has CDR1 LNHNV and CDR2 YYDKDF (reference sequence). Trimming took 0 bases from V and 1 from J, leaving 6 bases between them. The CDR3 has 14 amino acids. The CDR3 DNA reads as TGTGCCACCAGCAGAGATGACAGCCAAGAGACCCAGTACTTC. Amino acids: CATSRDDSQETQYF.

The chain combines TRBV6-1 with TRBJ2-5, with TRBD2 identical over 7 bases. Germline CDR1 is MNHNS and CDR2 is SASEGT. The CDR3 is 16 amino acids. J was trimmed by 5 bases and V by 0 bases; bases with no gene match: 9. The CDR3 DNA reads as TGTGCCAGCAGTGAAGCCACTGCGGGAGAGATGGAGACCCAGTACTTC. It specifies CASSEATAGEMETQYF.

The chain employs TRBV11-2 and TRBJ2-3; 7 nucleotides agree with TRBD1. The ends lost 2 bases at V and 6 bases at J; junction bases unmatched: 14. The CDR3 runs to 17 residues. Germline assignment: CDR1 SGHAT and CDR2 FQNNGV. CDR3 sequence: CASSLTIGQTGLDTQYF. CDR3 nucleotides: TGTGCCAGCAGCTTAACCATCGGCCAGACAGGGTTGGATACGCAGTATTTT. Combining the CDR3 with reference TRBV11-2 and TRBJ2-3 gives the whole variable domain EAGVAQSPRYKIIEKRQSVAFWCNPISGHATLYWYQQILGQGPKLLIQFQNNGVVDDSQLPKDRFSAERLKGVDSTLKIQPAKLEDSAVYLCASSLTIGQTGLDTQYFGPGTRLTVL.

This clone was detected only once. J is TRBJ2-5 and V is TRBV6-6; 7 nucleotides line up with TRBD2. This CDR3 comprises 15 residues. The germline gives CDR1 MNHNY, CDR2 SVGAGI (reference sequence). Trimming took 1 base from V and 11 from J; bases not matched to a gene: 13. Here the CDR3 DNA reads TGTGCCAGCAGTTACTATGGACTAGGTGGTCCCTCACAGTACTTC. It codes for CASSYYGLGGPSQYF.

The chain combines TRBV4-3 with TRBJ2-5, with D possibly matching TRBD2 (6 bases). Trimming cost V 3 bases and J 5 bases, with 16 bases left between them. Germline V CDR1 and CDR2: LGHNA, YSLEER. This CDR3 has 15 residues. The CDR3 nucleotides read TGCGCCAGCAGCCAGGGGACTGTCAAAGGGGAGACCCAGTACTTC. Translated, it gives CASSQGTVKGETQYF.

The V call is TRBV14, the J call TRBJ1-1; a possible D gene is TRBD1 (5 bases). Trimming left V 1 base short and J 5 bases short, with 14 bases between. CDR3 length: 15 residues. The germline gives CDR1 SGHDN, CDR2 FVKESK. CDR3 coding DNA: TGTGCCAGCAGCCAAGGTGGGGCGTTGGGGACTGAAGCTTTCTTT. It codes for CASSQGGALGTEAFF.